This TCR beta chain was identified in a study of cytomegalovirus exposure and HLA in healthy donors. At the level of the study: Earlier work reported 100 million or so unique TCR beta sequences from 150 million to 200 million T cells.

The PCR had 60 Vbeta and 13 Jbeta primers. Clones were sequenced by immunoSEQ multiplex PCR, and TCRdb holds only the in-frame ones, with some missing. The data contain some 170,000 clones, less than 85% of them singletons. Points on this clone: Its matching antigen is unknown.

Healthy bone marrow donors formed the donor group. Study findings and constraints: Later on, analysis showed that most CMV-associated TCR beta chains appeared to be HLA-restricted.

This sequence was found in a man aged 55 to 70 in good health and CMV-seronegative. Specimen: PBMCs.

CDR3 DNA sequence: TGTGCCAGCAGCTTAGATCTAAGGACAGGGGGTCAGGGGCGCAAAAGGGCTTTCTTT. Protein sequence: CASSLDLRTGGQGRKRAFF. The rearrangement links TRBV11-2 to TRBJ1-1, with TRBD1 identical over 10 bases. Trimming took 0 bases from V and 11 from J; bases not matched to a gene: 21. The CDR3 consists of 19 residues. Germline V gives CDR1 SGHAT, CDR2 FQNNGV.